Shown below are 8 T cell receptor beta chains from a single sample sequenced in a study of blood T cell repertoires in COVID-19. The data were produced by immunoSEQ multiplex PCR, yet TCRdb's version contains in-frame clones alone and is incomplete. The sample includes about 150,000 clones, 80% of them seen just once. The sequenced sample was peripheral blood. The receptors come from a man between 60 and 70 years old with acute or convalescent COVID-19.

This rearrangement joins TRBV2 to TRBJ2-3; 12 bases agree with TRBD2. The CDR3 sequence is 14 residues long. CDR1 is SNHLY and CDR2 is FYNNEI in the germline V gene. Germline trimming cut 7 bases from V and 6 bases from J; bases unmatched to any gene: 5. This CDR3 reads CASTRLAGADTQYF. DNA for the CDR3: TGTGCCAGCACCAGACTAGCGGGAGCGGATACGCAGTATTTT.

This rearrangement joins TRBV20-1 to TRBJ2-7; the match to TRBD1 covers 8 bases. Germline loops: CDR1 DFQATT, CDR2 SNEGSKA (reference sequence). The CDR3 loop spans 13 amino acids. Unmatched junction bases numbered 5, after V lost 3 bases and J lost 4 bases. The chain's CDR3 is CSASLGQVYEQYF. The DNA of the CDR3 is TGCAGTGCTAGTTTGGGACAGGTTTACGAGCAGTACTTC.

The rearrangement joins TRBV12-3 or TRBV12-4 to TRBJ2-1; D perhaps matches TRBD1 (5 bases). V lost 6 bases, J lost 6 bases, and 12 bases lay in between. CDR3 size: 13 residues. The CDR3 sequence: CASSSDSSNEQFF. In nucleotides, the CDR3 is TGTGCCAGCAGCTCCGACAGCTCCAATGAGCAGTTCTTC.

The chain employs TRBV10-2 and TRBJ2-4, with D uncertain. This CDR3 is 13 amino acids long. CDR1 and CDR2 (germline): WSHSY, SAAADI. V was pared by 3 bases and J by 2 bases, with 5 bases between. The CDR3 DNA is TGCGCCAGCAGTGATAGTCCCAAAAACATTCAGTACTTC. This sequence encodes CASSDSPKNIQYF.

The CDR3 loop reads CAWVRQGSSYEQYF. CDR3 bases: TGTGCCTGGGTCCGTCAGGGGAGCTCCTACGAGCAGTACTTC. The chain employs TRBV30 and TRBJ2-7; TRBD1 is a possible D gene (6 bases). Trimming took 5 bases from V and 0 from J, leaving 14 bases between them. From germline, CDR1 is GTSNPN and CDR2 SVGIG (reference sequence). This CDR3 has 14 residues.

V is TRBV3-1 (or the pseudogene TRBV3-2) and J is TRBJ2-5, with 11 bases fitting TRBD2. The V segment lost 0 bases and the J segment 3 bases; nucleotides outside the gene matches: 9. This CDR3 has 18 residues. The germline gives CDR1 LGHDT, CDR2 YNNKEL (reference sequence). The CDR3 DNA is TGTGCCAGCAGCCAAGAAGGGCTAGCGGGAGGCCACAAAGAGACCCAGTACTTC. Residues: CASSQEGLAGGHKETQYF.

This clone has only one observation. The V and J genes are TRBV5-4 and TRBJ2-5, with TRBD2 matching over 7 bases. The V gene end was trimmed by 7 bases and the J gene end by 1 base; junction bases not matched to a gene: 10. Germline assignment: CDR1 SGHNT and CDR2 YYREEE (reference sequence). This CDR3 has 15 residues. CDR3 coding DNA: TGTGCCAGCGCGAGGAAGGCTAGCGGCCAAGAGACCCAGTACTTC. Amino acids: CASARKASGQETQYF.

The chain links TRBV7-8 to TRBJ2-3; TRBD2 aligns across 9 bases. After removal of 4 bases from V and 11 bases from J, the junction contained 13 bases not matched to a gene. Germline loops: CDR1 SGHVS, CDR2 FQNEAQ. The CDR3 sequence is 15 residues long. CDR3 in DNA: TGTGCCAGCAGCTCCTTAGCGGGGGTGACCTCGGGGCAGTATTTT. This gives the protein CASSSLAGVTSGQYF.